This T cell receptor (beta chain) was identified during a study of metastatic and nonmetastatic thyroid tumors. TCRdb re-called clones via MiXCR from the PCR reads. The table has roughly 18,000 clones, 29% seen once. Treatment of any kind had been given to no patient before thyroid surgery. The CDR3 has 12 residues. The J segment lost 5 bases and the V segment lost 4 bases, leaving 4 bases of the junction unmatched. Germline CDR1 is GTSNPN and CDR2 is SVGIG (reference sequence). This rearrangement joins TRBV30 to TRBJ2-7, with 8 nucleotides matching TRBD1. The sequenced sample was tumor tissue. This sequence originates from a male donor with papillary thyroid cancer or a benign thyroid nodule (not recorded which). Some clones in this sample may be carry-over from other donors' samples. CDR3 in DNA: TGTGCCTGGATCGGACAGGGAGACGAGCAGTACTTC. Its protein product is CAWIGQGDEQYF.